This entry features one T cell receptor beta chain sequence. The antigen remains unidentified. This sample stems from a study of shared clonotypes between healthy human individuals. Overall study findings and caveats: Larger estimated richness was generally seen in naive subsets than in memory subsets. The study found roughly 5% of naive CD4 clonotypes shared across several donors. Large sequencing depth failed to make sorted-subset sequencing complete, rarefaction showed. Measured sharing among donors was expected to vary with sequencing depth.

The protocol was immunoSEQ multiplex PCR, while the TCRdb copy is restricted to in-frame clones and leaves out a portion. The sample carries about 320,000 clones, around 87% recorded once. Per the germline V gene, CDR1 is SNHLY and CDR2 is FYNNEI. V was trimmed by 6 bases and J by 4 bases, leaving 8 bases between them. This CDR3 contains 12 residues. Sequenced input: memory CD8+ T cells sorted from blood. Subset in this sample: CD45RO+ cells pooled with CCR7-negative TemRA cells. The genes are TRBV2 and TRBJ2-3; D might be TRBD1 (6 bases). This sequence was found in a man between 18 and 29 years old in good health. CDR3: CASRGQPDTQYF. The CDR3 coding sequence is TGTGCCAGCAGAGGACAGCCAGATACGCAGTATTTT.